The sequence of this T cell receptor beta chain was determined in a study of T-cell reconstitution after alpha-beta-depleted transplantation in children. With 5 bases clipped from V and 3 bases from J, the junction kept 9 bases outside the gene matches. Germline loops: CDR1 MNHNS, CDR2 SASEGT. The CDR3 has 16 amino acids. This clonotype was counted only a few times. Preparation of the TCRbeta library involved a method that used unique molecular identifiers. Via MiXCR, TCRdb re-called the PCR reads, giving one row per CDR3 protein. The table has 250,000 to 300,000 distinct CDR3 sequences, about a tenth seen once.

Material: PBMCs from the stem cell graft donor, obtained from the stem cell graft. The sequence was obtained from a human donor who donated a stem cell graft to a child with SCID. The rearrangement uses TRBV6-1 and TRBJ2-1; the match to TRBD2 covers 8 bases. CDR3 sequence reads: CASSRGLVGDYNEQFF. CDR3 DNA: TGTGCCAGCAGTCGGGGACTAGTAGGGGACTACAATGAGCAGTTCTTC.